Shown below are 29 T cell receptor beta chains from a single sample sequenced in a study of CD8 T cells in ankylosing spondylitis. TCRdb ran MiXCR on the 5' RACE reads and lists one entry per CDR3 protein. The repertoire holds 200,000 or so distinct CDR3 sequences, more than 25% seen once, with more than 6.5% in the top ten. Sequencing was done on a sample of blood, either unsorted or a sorted T cell fraction (not recorded which). The source is a male donor with ankylosing spondylitis or in good health (not recorded which).

CDR3 DNA: TGCAGCGTTGGAGGCCGGGGGGTTACGGGCGAACAGTTCTTC. Translating it yields CSVGGRGVTGEQFF. V gene TRBV29-1 combines with J gene TRBJ2-1, with 7 bases lining up with TRBD2. The V gene end was trimmed by 4 bases and the J gene end by 13 bases; junction bases not matched to a gene: 16. Germline-derived CDR1 and CDR2 are SQVTM and ANQGSEA. The CDR3 spans 14 residues.

The chain carries TRBV29-1 and TRBJ2-3; D uncertain. CDR3 length equals 13 residues. Trimming removed 3 bases at V and 3 bases at J, with 10 bases between. The germline V gene has CDR1 SQVTM and CDR2 ANQGSEA. The CDR3 DNA reads TGCAGCGTTGAGGTAGCTGGTACAGATACGCAGTATTTT. Amino acids: CSVEVAGTDTQYF.

This clonotype was counted many times. This chain's CDR3 is CASSLRGLADTSTDTQYF. In DNA form, the CDR3 reads TGTGCCAGCAGCCTTCGGGGACTAGCGGATACTAGCACAGATACGCAGTATTTT. This chain joins TRBV5-4 and TRBJ2-3; 11 positions match TRBD2. The CDR3 sequence is 18 residues long. The V and J ends lost 4 bases and 0 bases, in that order; junction bases with no gene match: 10. Germline-derived CDR1 and CDR2 are SGHNT and YYREEE (reference sequence).

Many counts were recorded for this clonotype. This sequence joins TRBV10-3 and TRBJ1-2; D is unresolved. The CDR3 has 14 residues. Germline V gives CDR1 ENHRY, CDR2 SYGVKD. The V and J ends lost 3 bases and 4 bases respectively, with 12 bases between them. CDR3 DNA sequence: TGTGCCATCAGTGATTTGTCATACTCCTATGGCTACACCTTC. Translating gives CAISDLSYSYGYTF.

This clonotype has only one observation. This sequence joins TRBV6-1 and TRBJ2-2; TRBD1 aligns across 7 bases. The CDR3 has 15 residues. CDR1 and CDR2 from the germline V gene are MNHNS and SASEGT. After removal of 4 bases from V and 4 bases from J, the junction contained 6 bases not matched to a gene. The CDR3 DNA follows: TGTGCCAGCAGTGCTGACAGGGTTGCCACCGGGGAGCTGTTTTTT. This codes for CASSADRVATGELFF.

The V gene is TRBV6-2 or TRBV6-3, the J gene TRBJ2-3; a possible D gene is TRBD2 (6 bases). This CDR3 contains 17 residues. Germline CDR1 and CDR2: MNHEY and SVGEGT. V was pared by 6 bases and J by 2 bases, with 21 bases between. The CDR3 DNA reads TGTGCCAGCAGCCGGGACGGACATAGCGGATTCACAGATACGCAGTATTTT. This encodes CASSRDGHSGFTDTQYF.

Regarding this clonotype: A much larger clone lies a single base off, so this may be a read error. Since the CDR3 does not end with the conserved phenylalanine or tryptophan, this likely comes from a read error. The rearrangement links TRBV10-3 to TRBJ2-3; tentative D call: TRBD1 (5 bases). This CDR3 comprises 15 residues. Trimming removed 6 bases at V and 3 bases at J, with 16 bases between. CDR1 and CDR2 from the germline V gene are ENHRY and SYGVKD. DNA for the CDR3: TGTGCCATCAGAGCCGAGACAGCCAGGACAGATACGCAGTATTAT. This encodes CAIRAETARTDTQYY.

This CDR3 reads CSVGGSAVSETQYF. The CDR3 region has the DNA TGCAGCGTTGGGGGATCGGCCGTTTCAGAGACCCAGTACTTC. This sequence joins TRBV29-1 and TRBJ2-5; D is undetermined. Trimming stripped 4 bases from V and 4 bases from J, with 16 bases between. Germline assignment: CDR1 SQVTM and CDR2 ANQGSEA. This CDR3 has 14 amino acids. Full variable domain (remainder filled in from reference TRBV29-1 and TRBJ2-5): SAVISQKPSRDICQRGTSLTIQCQVDSQVTMMFWYRQQPGQSLTLIATANQGSEATYESGFVIDKFPISRPNLTFSTLTVSNMSPEDSSIYLCSVGGSAVSETQYFGPGTRLLVL.

The table lists this clonotype with many counts. Mismatch with germline at one junction end may stem from a read error. J is TRBJ2-3 and V is TRBV7-7, with 12 bases lining up with TRBD2. This CDR3 region has 17 residues. Germline CDR1 and CDR2: SSHAT and FNYEAQ (reference sequence). The CDR3 here is CASSPGLAGLGTDTQYF. As DNA, the CDR3 is TGTGCTAGCAGCCCAGGACTAGCGGGGCTCGGCACAGATACGCAGTATTTT.

This clonotype was counted ten times or more. The rearrangement uses TRBV7-2 and TRBJ2-5; possibly TRBD2 for D (5 bases). V dropped 3 bases and J dropped 6 bases, with 17 bases sitting between them. Germline V gene data show CDR1 as SGHTA and CDR2 as FQGNSA. This CDR3 has 15 residues. CDR3 coding DNA: TGTGCCAGCAGCTTTGAATCGGGGAAGGTGAAGACCCAGTACTTC. Translated, it gives CASSFESGKVKTQYF.

This clonotype has a count of ten or more. J is TRBJ2-7 and V is TRBV28, with 7 bases that match TRBD1. The CDR3 has 16 amino acids. The V gene's germline CDR1 is MDHEN and CDR2 SYDVKM. The V and J ends lost 6 bases and 6 bases, in that order; junction bases with no gene match: 17. CDR3 DNA: TGTGCCAGCAGCTACGGGGATCGGGGACAGTCGGGCGAGCAGTACTTC. Its translation is CASSYGDRGQSGEQYF.

About this clonotype: Just one base apart from a much larger clone, this may be a read error. The V call is TRBV5-4, the J call TRBJ2-2; TRBD2 matches at 13 bases. Germline V CDR1 and CDR2: SGHNT, YYREEE (reference sequence). The CDR3 runs to 17 residues. CDR3 region: CASSSSGLAGTAGELIF. For the CDR3, the DNA is TGTGCCAGCAGCTCCTCGGGACTAGCGGGAACGGCCGGGGAGCTGATTTTT. Combining the CDR3 with reference TRBV5-4 and TRBJ2-2 gives the whole variable domain ETGVTQSPTHLIKTRGQQVTLRCSSQSGHNTVSWYQQALGQGPQFIFQYYREEENGRGNFPPRFSGLQFPNYSSELNVNALELDDSALYLCASSSSGLAGTAGELIFGEGSRLTVL.

This clonotype was seen repeatedly, ten times or more. The V and J genes are TRBV12-3 or TRBV12-4 and TRBJ2-3; TRBD2 is a possible D gene (6 bases). V was shortened by 6 bases and J by 2 bases, with 15 bases between the two germline ends. The CDR3 extends over 15 amino acids. The CDR3 DNA reads TGTGCCAGCAGAGAGGGACTTTCATTCACAGATACGCAGTATTTT. Residues: CASREGLSFTDTQYF.

The chain links TRBV12-3 or TRBV12-4 to TRBJ2-5; 7 nucleotides align to TRBD2. The CDR3 is made up of 15 amino acids. V shed 4 bases, J shed 6 bases, and the junction held 11 bases outside the gene matches. The DNA of the CDR3 is TGTGCCAGCAGTTATACGGGAGGATGGATTAAGACCCAGTACTTC. Translated, it gives CASSYTGGWIKTQYF.

The rearrangement links TRBV5-1 to TRBJ2-1; 10 positions agree with TRBD2. The CDR3 consists of 16 residues. The V gene's germline CDR1 is SGHRS and CDR2 YFSETQ. With 4 bases clipped from V and 7 bases from J, the junction kept 11 bases outside the gene matches. CDR3 bases: TGCGCCAGCAGCCCCTTAGCGGGAGGTCTGGAGAATGAGCAGTTCTTC. Amino acids: CASSPLAGGLENEQFF.

There are many counts of this clonotype. V is TRBV29-1 and J is TRBJ2-7, with TRBD1 matching over 7 bases. CDR1 is SQVTM, CDR2 ANQGSEA, per germline. The J segment lost 4 bases and the V segment lost 6 bases, leaving 12 bases of the junction unmatched. The CDR3 consists of 14 residues. CDR3 DNA: TGCAGCGTCGCACTCCGACAGGGACCGTACGAGCAGTACTTC. Residues: CSVALRQGPYEQYF.

The sample holds many counts of this clonotype. The V gene is TRBV4-3, the J gene TRBJ2-5; 9 bases map to TRBD2. Germline CDR1 is LGHNA and CDR2 is YSLEER. The V and J ends lost 0 bases and 1 base, in that order; junction bases with no gene match: 0. The CDR3 sequence is 15 residues long. CDR3 coding DNA: TGCGCCAGCAGCCAAGAGACTAGCGGCCAAGAGACCCAGTACTTC. It translates to CASSQETSGQETQYF.

The chain carries TRBV10-3 and TRBJ2-2; TRBD2 might be the D (5 bases). This CDR3 contains 13 residues. The germline V gene has CDR1 ENHRY and CDR2 SYGVKD. V was pared by 2 bases and J by 6 bases, with 7 bases between. The CDR3 nucleotides read TGTGCCATCAGTGAGAGCGGAGCCGGGGAGCTGTTTTTT. It specifies CAISESGAGELFF.

This clonotype has a count of ten or more. The chain has TRBV19 and TRBJ2-7, with 11 bases matching TRBD2. This CDR3 has 14 amino acids. Germline CDR1 is LNHDA and CDR2 is SQIVND (reference sequence). Germline trimming cut 3 bases from V and 4 bases from J; bases unmatched to any gene: 2. The CDR3 is CASSISSGRYEQYF. The CDR3 DNA sequence: TGTGCCAGTAGTATTTCTAGCGGGAGGTACGAGCAGTACTTC.

The chain combines TRBV20-1 with TRBJ2-7; D gene unclear. The V gene's germline CDR1 is DFQATT and CDR2 SNEGSKA (reference sequence). The CDR3 loop spans 11 amino acids. Here the CDR3 reads CKVARSYEQYF. The CDR3 nucleotides are TGCAAGGTGGCGAGATCCTACGAGCAGTACTTC.

This clonotype was seen a single time. The chain combines TRBV4-1 with TRBJ2-2; 9 nucleotides match TRBD1. Trimming removed 1 base from V and 6 bases from J; junction bases left unmatched: 3. CDR3 length: 15 residues. Per germline, CDR1 MGHRA and CDR2 YSYEKL. Here the CDR3 reads CASSQGDRDAGELFF. For the CDR3, the DNA is TGCGCCAGCAGCCAAGGGGACAGGGATGCCGGGGAGCTGTTTTTT.

This clonotype appeared many times. The chain combines TRBV20-1 with TRBJ1-6, with D maybe TRBD1 (5 bases). This CDR3 is 13 amino acids long. Germline CDR1 DFQATT, CDR2 SNEGSKA (reference sequence). Trimming removed 3 bases at V and 5 bases at J, with 8 bases between. In nucleotides, the CDR3 is TGCAGTGCTAGTGGGGCTCATAATTCACCCCTCCACTTT. This codes for CSASGAHNSPLHF.

A few counts support this clonotype. This chain uses TRBV20-1 with TRBJ2-7; 10 nucleotides match TRBD1. CDR3 length equals 14 residues. The trim removed 3 bases at V and 6 bases at J, leaving 8 bases unmatched. Germline V gene lookup returns CDR1 DFQATT and CDR2 SNEGSKA (reference sequence). The CDR3 nucleotides read TGCAGTGCTAGGACGACAGGGGGCTGGGGCGAGCAGTACTTC. Translation: CSARTTGGWGEQYF.

This clonotype has more than one count but fewer than ten. The chain carries TRBV7-2 and TRBJ2-3; either TRBD1 or TRBD2 may fit D (5 bases each). CDR3 length equals 15 residues. Trimming took off 1 base at V and 2 bases at J, with 10 bases between the two ends. CDR1 and CDR2 (germline): SGHTA, FQGNSA. The CDR3 sequence: CASSLVGTFTDTQYF. DNA of the CDR3: TGTGCCAGCAGCTTAGTCGGGACCTTCACAGATACGCAGTATTTT.

This clonotype was counted many times. The chain joins TRBV11-2 to TRBJ2-7; TRBD1 is a possible D gene (6 bases). The CDR3 loop spans 12 amino acids. CDR1 and CDR2 from the germline V gene are SGHAT and FQNNGV. Trimming left V 4 bases short and J 4 bases short, with 8 bases between. The CDR3: CASSSQGYEQYF. CDR3 nucleotides: TGTGCCAGCAGCTCACAGGGTTACGAGCAGTACTTC.

This chain links TRBV3-1 with TRBJ2-3; unclear D gene. The CDR3 length is 13 residues. V gave up 1 base and J gave up 2 bases, with 4 bases separating them. CDR1 and CDR2 from the germline V gene are LGHDT and YNNKEL (reference sequence). The CDR3 DNA reads as TGTGCCAGCAGCCAAGTGATCACAGATACGCAGTATTTT. The encoded protein is CASSQVITDTQYF.

This clonotype turned up a few times. The chain links TRBV20-1 to TRBJ2-1; TRBD2 agrees at 8 bases. The CDR3 loop spans 18 amino acids. In germline, CDR1 is DFQATT, CDR2 SNEGSKA (reference sequence). V shed 4 bases, J shed 2 bases, and the junction held 16 bases outside the gene matches. The CDR3 spells CSAKLWASGRSTYNEQFF. The CDR3 region has the DNA TGCAGTGCTAAGTTGTGGGCTAGCGGGCGATCCACCTACAATGAGCAGTTCTTC.

This clonotype was detected a few times. J is TRBJ2-3 and V is TRBV20-1; TRBD1 or TRBD2 may be the D gene (5 bases each). Germline assignment: CDR1 DFQATT and CDR2 SNEGSKA (reference sequence). This CDR3 has 14 residues. V dropped 3 bases and J dropped 0 bases, with 10 bases sitting between them. CDR3 amino acids: CSASWGKSTDTQYF. CDR3 bases: TGCAGTGCTAGCTGGGGGAAAAGCACAGATACGCAGTATTTT.

This clonotype was counted only a few times. This chain links TRBV24-1 with TRBJ2-2; 10 bases match TRBD2. After removal of 4 bases from V and 3 bases from J, the junction contained 7 bases not matched to a gene. Germline CDR1 reads KGHDR; CDR2 reads SFDVKD. The CDR3 totals 17 residues. The DNA for the CDR3 is TGTGCCACCAGTGACGCCGCCGGGACTAGCGACACCGGGGAGCTGTTTTTT. Translated: CATSDAAGTSDTGELFF.